This T cell receptor (beta chain) was captured in a study of T cells in localized non-small cell lung cancer. Comments on this clone: Its antigen is not identified.

Study-wide results and limits: Increased T cell density in blood showed an association with longer overall survival.

The protocol was immunoSEQ multiplex PCR, while the TCRdb copy is restricted to in-frame clones and leaves out a portion. The repertoire holds about 72,000 clones, with 84% as singletons. Sequencing was performed on peripheral blood, taken before any cancer treatment. This receptor was taken from a female donor over 55 with stage I lung adenocarcinoma.

The DNA of the CDR3 is TGTGCCAGTAGTGCCCCCGGGACAGGGGGCTATGGCTACACCTTC. Protein sequence: CASSAPGTGGYGYTF. The J gene is TRBJ1-2, the V gene TRBV19, with TRBD1 matching over 11 bases. V lost 5 bases to trimming and J lost 4 bases; unmatched junction nucleotides: 6. The CDR3 sequence is 15 residues long. CDR1 and CDR2 from the germline V gene are LNHDA and SQIVND (reference sequence).